This T cell receptor (beta chain) stems from a study of T cells in Graves' hyperthyroidism and ophthalmopathy. On the study more broadly: The initial diagnosis was the point when peripheral blood was collected, ahead of any treatment. Regarding the study as a whole: It was a median about 6 months before onset that the model predicted ophthalmopathy.

Researchers amplified the TCR beta CDR3 regions from RNA transcripts. Initially, a first-round RT-PCR of the TCR CDR3 employed the HTBI primer set. MiXCR was run by TCRdb on the multiplex PCR reads, yielding one entry per CDR3 protein. The sample has fewer than 550,000 distinct CDR3 sequences; 15% to 19% are singletons. This clonotype was seen at least ten times. What it recognizes is unknown. Every diagnosis used clinical symptoms, serum thyroxine and TRAb, thyroid ultrasound and orbital computed tomography. The CDR3 sequence is 14 residues long. Germline V CDR1 and CDR2: SGHTA, FQGNSA. Trimming removed 1 base from V and 12 bases from J; junction bases left unmatched: 4.

V usage is TRBV7-2 and J usage is TRBJ2-5; TRBD2 aligns across 14 bases. The receptor was derived from a woman under 30 with Graves' hyperthyroidism. The sample consisted of blood. In nucleotides, the CDR3 is TGTGCCAGCAGCTTAGGACTAGCGGGAGGGGTAAAGTACTTC. This sequence encodes CASSLGLAGGVKYF. Looking up the rest from reference TRBV7-2 and TRBJ2-5 gives the full variable domain: GAGVSQSPSNKVTEKGKDVELRCDPISGHTALYWYRQSLGQGLEFLIYFQGNSAPDKSGLPSDRFSAERTGGSVSTLTIQRTQQEDSAVYLCASSLGLAGGVKYFGPGTRLLVL.